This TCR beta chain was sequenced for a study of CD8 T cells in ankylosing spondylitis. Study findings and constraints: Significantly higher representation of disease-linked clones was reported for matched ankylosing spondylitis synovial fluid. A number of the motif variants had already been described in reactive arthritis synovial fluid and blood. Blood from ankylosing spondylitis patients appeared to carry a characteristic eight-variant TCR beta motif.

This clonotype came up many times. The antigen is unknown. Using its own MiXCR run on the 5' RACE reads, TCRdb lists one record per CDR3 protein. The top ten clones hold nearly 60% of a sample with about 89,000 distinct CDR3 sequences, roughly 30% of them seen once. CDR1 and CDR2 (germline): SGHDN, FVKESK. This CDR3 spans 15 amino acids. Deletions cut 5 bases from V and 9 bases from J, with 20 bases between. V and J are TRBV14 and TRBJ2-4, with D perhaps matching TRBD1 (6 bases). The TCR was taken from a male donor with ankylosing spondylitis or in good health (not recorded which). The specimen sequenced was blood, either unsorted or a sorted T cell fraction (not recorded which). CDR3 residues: CASSSPGQGVFIQYF. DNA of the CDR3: TGTGCCAGCAGCAGTCCGGGACAAGGTGTCTTCATTCAGTACTTC.